This note documents a single TCR beta chain sequence. The data derive from a study of blood T cell repertoires in COVID-19. The wider study: PBMCs, B-cell-depleted T cells, or T cells provided the cDNA or gDNA that made up the material.

Germline assignment: CDR1 MNHEY and CDR2 SMNVEV (reference sequence). V trimming: 10 bases; J trimming: 10 bases; junction bases outside the gene matches: 7. The CDR3 sequence is 13 residues long. Individuals drawn from approximately 26 US areas were about 18 to 95 years old. In Cohort 3, a recovered donor had either two negative PCRs, clearance, or symptom resolution. Under the authors' procedure: Reference gene primer amplification gave nucleated cell count estimates. Only in-frame clones appear in the TCRdb table, and some are missing; sequencing was by immunoSEQ multiplex PCR. V and J calls and clone size follow that table, whereas D and trimming were derived from the DNA. Of 250,000 to 350,000 clones in the sample, 75% to 90% were seen once.

This sequence originates from a woman younger than 30 who had recovered from COVID-19. The rearrangement joins TRBV27 to TRBJ1-6; the match to TRBD1 covers 10 bases. The sample was PBMCs or T cells enriched from blood (not recorded which). CDR3 in DNA: TGTGCCACTTCGGACAGGGGGAAATCACCCCTCCACTTT. Translation: CATSDRGKSPLHF.